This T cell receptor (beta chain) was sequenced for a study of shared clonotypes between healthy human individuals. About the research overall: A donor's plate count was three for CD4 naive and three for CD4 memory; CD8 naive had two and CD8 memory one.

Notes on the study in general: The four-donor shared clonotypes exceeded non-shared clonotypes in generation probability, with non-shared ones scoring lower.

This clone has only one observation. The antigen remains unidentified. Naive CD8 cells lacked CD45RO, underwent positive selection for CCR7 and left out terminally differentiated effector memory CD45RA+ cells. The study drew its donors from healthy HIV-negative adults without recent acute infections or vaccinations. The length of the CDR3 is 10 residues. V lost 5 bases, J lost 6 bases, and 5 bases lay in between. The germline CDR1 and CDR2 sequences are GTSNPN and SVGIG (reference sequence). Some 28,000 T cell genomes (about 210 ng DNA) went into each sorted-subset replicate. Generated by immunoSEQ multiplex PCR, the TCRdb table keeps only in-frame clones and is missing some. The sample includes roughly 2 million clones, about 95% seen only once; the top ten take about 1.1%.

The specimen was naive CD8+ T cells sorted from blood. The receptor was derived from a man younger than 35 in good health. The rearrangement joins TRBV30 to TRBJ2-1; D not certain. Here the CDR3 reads CAWGPNEQFF. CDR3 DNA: TGTGCCTGGGGCCCCAATGAGCAGTTCTTC.